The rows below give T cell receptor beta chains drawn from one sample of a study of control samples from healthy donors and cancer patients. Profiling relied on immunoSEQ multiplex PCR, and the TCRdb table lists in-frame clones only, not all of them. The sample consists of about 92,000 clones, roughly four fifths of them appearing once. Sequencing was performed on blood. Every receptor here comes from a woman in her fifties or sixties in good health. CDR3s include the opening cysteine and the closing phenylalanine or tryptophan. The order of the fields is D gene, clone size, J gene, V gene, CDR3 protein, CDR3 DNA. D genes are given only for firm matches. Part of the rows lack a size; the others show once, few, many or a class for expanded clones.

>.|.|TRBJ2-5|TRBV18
CASSPGLRVGGETQYF
TGTGCCAGCTCACCTGGCCTCCGGGTCGGGGGAGAGACCCAGTACTTC
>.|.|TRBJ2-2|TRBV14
CASSQINTVYPRRGGELFF
TGTGCCAGCAGCCAAATTAATACAGTCTACCCCCGACGGGGCGGGGAGCTGTTTTTT
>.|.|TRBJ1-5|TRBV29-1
CSVAEQADQPQHF
TGCAGCGTTGCGGAGCAGGCCGATCAGCCCCAGCATTTT
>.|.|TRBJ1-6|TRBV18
CASSPRTKSDNSPLHF
TGTGCCAGCTCACCCCGGACGAAATCTGATAATTCACCCCTCCACTTT
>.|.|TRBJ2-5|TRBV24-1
CATSDRRGGATTCQETQYF
TGTGCCACCAGTGACCGCCGTGGAGGGGCAACTACCTGCCAAGAGACCCAGTACTTC
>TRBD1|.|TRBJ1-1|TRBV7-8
CASSYRTGVDTEAFF
TGTGCCAGCAGCTATCGGACAGGGGTGGACACTGAAGCTTTCTTT
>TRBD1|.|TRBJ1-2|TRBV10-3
CAISERTGAYGYTF
TGTGCCATCAGTGAGAGGACAGGGGCCTATGGCTACACCTTC
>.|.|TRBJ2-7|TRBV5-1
CASSSGNYEQYF
TGCGCCAGCAGCTCAGGGAACTACGAGCAGTACTTC
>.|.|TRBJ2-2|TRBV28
CASRALFTGELFF
TGTGCCAGCAGGGCTCTATTCACCGGGGAGCTGTTTTTT
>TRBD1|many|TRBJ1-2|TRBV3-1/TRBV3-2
CASSQDRRQGEQRGYTF
TGTGCCAGCAGCCAAGATCGTAGACAGGGAGAGCAGAGGGGCTACACCTTC
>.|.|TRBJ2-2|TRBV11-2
CASGVAGTNTGELFF
TGTGCCAGCGGCGTGGCGGGAACGAACACCGGGGAGCTGTTTTTT
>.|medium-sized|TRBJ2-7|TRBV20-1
CSARILGEQYF
TGCAGTGCTAGAATACTAGGCGAGCAGTACTTC
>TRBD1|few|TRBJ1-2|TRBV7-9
CASSLRQGRDYGYTF
TGTGCCAGCAGCTTAAGACAGGGGCGCGACTATGGCTACACCTTC
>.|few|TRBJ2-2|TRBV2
CASSINQGTGELFF
TGTGCCAGCAGTATCAACCAGGGTACCGGGGAGCTGTTTTTT
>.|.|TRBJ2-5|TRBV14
CASSQDRKTQYF
TGTGCCAGCAGCCAAGATAGGAAGACCCAGTACTTC
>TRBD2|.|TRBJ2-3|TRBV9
CASSASPGTSEEDTQYF
TGTGCCAGCAGCGCTAGCCCCGGGACTAGCGAAGAGGATACGCAGTATTTT
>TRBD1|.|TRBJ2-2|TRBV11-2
CASSSDRAVTGELFF
TGTGCCAGCAGCTCGGACAGGGCGGTCACCGGGGAGCTGTTTTTT
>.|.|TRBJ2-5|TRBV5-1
CASSLDSGWTQYF
TGCGCCAGCAGCTTGGATAGTGGTTGGACCCAGTACTTC
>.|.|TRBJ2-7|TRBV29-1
CSVLGVSSYEQYF
TGCAGCGTATTGGGGGTGAGCTCCTACGAGCAGTACTTC
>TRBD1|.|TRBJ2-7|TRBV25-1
CASSVPGQGPYEQYF
TGTGCCAGCAGTGTTCCGGGACAGGGGCCCTACGAGCAGTACTTC
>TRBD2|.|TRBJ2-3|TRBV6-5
CASSYSSGTSEDTQYF
TGTGCCAGCAGTTACTCAAGCGGGACTAGTGAGGATACGCAGTATTTT
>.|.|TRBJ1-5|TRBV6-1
CASSEQGRVQPQHF
TGTGCCAGCAGTGAACAGGGGAGAGTACAGCCCCAGCATTTT
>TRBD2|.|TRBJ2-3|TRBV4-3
CASSLATSGGAETQYF
TGCGCCAGCAGCCTGGCTACTAGCGGGGGGGCTGAAACGCAGTATTTT
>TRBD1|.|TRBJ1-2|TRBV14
CASSQEDRWYGYTF
TGTGCCAGCAGCCAGGAGGACAGGTGGTATGGCTACACCTTC
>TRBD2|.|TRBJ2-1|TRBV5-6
CASSSRVGLAGVNEQFF
TGTGCCAGCAGCTCCAGAGTTGGGCTAGCGGGAGTCAATGAGCAGTTCTTC
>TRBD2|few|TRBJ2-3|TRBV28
CASSPSGRSSTDTQYF
TGTGCCAGCAGCCCTAGCGGACGATCTAGCACAGATACGCAGTATTTT
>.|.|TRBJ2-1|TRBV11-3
CASSDGNYNEQFF
TGTGCCAGCAGTGACGGAAACTACAATGAGCAGTTCTTC
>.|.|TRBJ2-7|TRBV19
CASSIGQTSSYEQYF
TGTGCCAGTAGTATAGGACAGACGAGCTCCTACGAGCAGTACTTC